Here is one T cell receptor beta chain with its context. Its antigen is not identified. V lost 0 bases and J 3 bases, leaving 10 bases between the germline ends. This CDR3 comprises 15 residues. Germline CDR1 SGHNT, CDR2 YYREEE (reference sequence). PCR employed 60 Vbeta and 13 Jbeta primers. Profiled with immunoSEQ multiplex PCR; TCRdb holds only in-frame clones, not every one. Of 150,000 to 200,000 clones in the sample, less than 90% are singletons; the top ten hold approximately 6.7%. The sample originates from a study of cytomegalovirus exposure and HLA in healthy donors. Broader study findings: Among TCR beta chains of equal frequency, HLA-associated ones were more clonally expanded in a later analysis. Beyond CMV serostatus, there was no information to go on about immune exposure. Specificity for CMV antigens was confirmed in vitro for a few of the CMV-associated chains.

Donors had nominal health at sampling but likely had unrecorded immune exposures. This chain links TRBV5-4 with TRBJ2-1; D is perhaps TRBD2 (6 bases). The sample was PBMCs. This TCR derives from a male donor in good health and CMV-seropositive. The CDR3, as DNA: TGTGCCAGCAGCTTGGGGGGCGGGATCTACAATGAGCAGTTCTTC. Amino acids: CASSLGGGIYNEQFF.